This T cell receptor (beta chain) stems from a study of blood T cell repertoires in COVID-19. The CDR3 covers 17 residues. Sequenced by immunoSEQ multiplex PCR; TCRdb stores in-frame clones only, minus some. The sample contains approximately 350,000 clones, 75% to 90% of which appear only once. Sequencing was done on a sample of peripheral blood. The rearrangement links TRBV21-1 to TRBJ1-4; TRBD1, the D gene given by the table, was not confirmed from the DNA. TRBV21-1 is a pseudogene locus. The origin of this receptor is a woman aged 55-75 years with COVID-19, enrolled during active disease. In DNA, the CDR3 is TGTGCCAGCAGCAAAGACAGGGACCTAAATGCTAATGAAAAACTGTTTTTT. Its protein is CASSKDRDLNANEKLFF.